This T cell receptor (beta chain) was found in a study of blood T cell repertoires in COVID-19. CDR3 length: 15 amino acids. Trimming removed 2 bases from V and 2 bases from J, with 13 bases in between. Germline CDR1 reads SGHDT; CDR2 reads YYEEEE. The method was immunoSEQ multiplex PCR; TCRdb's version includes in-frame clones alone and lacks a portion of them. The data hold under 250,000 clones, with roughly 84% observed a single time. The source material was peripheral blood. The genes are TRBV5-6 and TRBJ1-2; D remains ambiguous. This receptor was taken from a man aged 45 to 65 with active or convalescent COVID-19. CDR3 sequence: CASSLYSAGNYGYTF. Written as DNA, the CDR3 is TGTGCCAGCAGCTTATACTCGGCGGGAAACTATGGCTACACCTTC. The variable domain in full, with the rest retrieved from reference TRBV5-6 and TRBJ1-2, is DAGVTQSPTHLIKTRGQQVTLRCSPKSGHDTVSWYQQALGQGPQFIFQYYEEEERQRGNFPDRFSGHQFPNYSSELNVNALLLGDSALYLCASSLYSAGNYGYTFGSGTRLTVV.